This T cell receptor (beta chain) derives from a study of blood T cell repertoires in COVID-19. This clone has just one count. Only in-frame clones appear in the TCRdb table, and some are missing; sequencing was by immunoSEQ multiplex PCR. The data contain fewer than 40,000 clones, 85% of them singletons. This CDR3 region has 16 residues. The sample comprised peripheral blood. The clonotype comes from a human donor in a cohort sampled during active COVID-19. The chain combines TRBV21-1 with TRBJ2-1; whether TRBD1, the table's D call, matches the DNA was not checked. TRBV21-1 is an annotated pseudogene. This chain's CDR3 is CASSSAGTGNGNEQFF. CDR3 DNA sequence: TGTGCCAGCAGCAGCGCCGGGACAGGGAACGGCAATGAGCAGTTCTTC.